The clone carrying this TCR beta chain was picked up many times. The antigen remains unidentified. This record comes from a study of prognosis after radiotherapy for stage I lung cancer. For the study at large: Stage I non-small cell lung cancer patients were enrolled from 2018 to January 2019. Among the enrolled patients, fourteen had newly diagnosed primary stage I lung tumors, while about five had oligometastatic NSCLC following surgical resection of the primary tumor. Study-wide results and limits: Shannon entropy after stereotactic body radiation therapy was lower in patients who developed distant metastases.

Amplicons of TCR beta CDR3 were generated from genomic DNA by two-round multiplex PCR. With primers specific to each TRBV and TRBJ gene, the first-round PCR was performed. TCRdb called the multiplex PCR reads again in MiXCR, with one record for every CDR3 protein. The data hold over 20,000 distinct CDR3 sequences, with under 40% observed a single time. This receptor was obtained from a donor aged 50 or older with non-small cell lung cancer. The input for sequencing was PBMCs, taken before or after stereotactic body radiation therapy (not recorded which).

The CDR3: CASSFQGRGEQFF. CDR3 nucleotides: TGTGCCAGCAGCTTTCAGGGGCGGGGCGAGCAGTTCTTC. The rearrangement joins TRBV7-9 to TRBJ2-1, with D perhaps TRBD1 or TRBD2 (6 bases each). V was clipped by 3 bases and J by 10 bases, with 13 bases between them. Germline values: CDR1 SEHNR, CDR2 FQNEAQ (reference sequence). CDR3 length: 13 residues.